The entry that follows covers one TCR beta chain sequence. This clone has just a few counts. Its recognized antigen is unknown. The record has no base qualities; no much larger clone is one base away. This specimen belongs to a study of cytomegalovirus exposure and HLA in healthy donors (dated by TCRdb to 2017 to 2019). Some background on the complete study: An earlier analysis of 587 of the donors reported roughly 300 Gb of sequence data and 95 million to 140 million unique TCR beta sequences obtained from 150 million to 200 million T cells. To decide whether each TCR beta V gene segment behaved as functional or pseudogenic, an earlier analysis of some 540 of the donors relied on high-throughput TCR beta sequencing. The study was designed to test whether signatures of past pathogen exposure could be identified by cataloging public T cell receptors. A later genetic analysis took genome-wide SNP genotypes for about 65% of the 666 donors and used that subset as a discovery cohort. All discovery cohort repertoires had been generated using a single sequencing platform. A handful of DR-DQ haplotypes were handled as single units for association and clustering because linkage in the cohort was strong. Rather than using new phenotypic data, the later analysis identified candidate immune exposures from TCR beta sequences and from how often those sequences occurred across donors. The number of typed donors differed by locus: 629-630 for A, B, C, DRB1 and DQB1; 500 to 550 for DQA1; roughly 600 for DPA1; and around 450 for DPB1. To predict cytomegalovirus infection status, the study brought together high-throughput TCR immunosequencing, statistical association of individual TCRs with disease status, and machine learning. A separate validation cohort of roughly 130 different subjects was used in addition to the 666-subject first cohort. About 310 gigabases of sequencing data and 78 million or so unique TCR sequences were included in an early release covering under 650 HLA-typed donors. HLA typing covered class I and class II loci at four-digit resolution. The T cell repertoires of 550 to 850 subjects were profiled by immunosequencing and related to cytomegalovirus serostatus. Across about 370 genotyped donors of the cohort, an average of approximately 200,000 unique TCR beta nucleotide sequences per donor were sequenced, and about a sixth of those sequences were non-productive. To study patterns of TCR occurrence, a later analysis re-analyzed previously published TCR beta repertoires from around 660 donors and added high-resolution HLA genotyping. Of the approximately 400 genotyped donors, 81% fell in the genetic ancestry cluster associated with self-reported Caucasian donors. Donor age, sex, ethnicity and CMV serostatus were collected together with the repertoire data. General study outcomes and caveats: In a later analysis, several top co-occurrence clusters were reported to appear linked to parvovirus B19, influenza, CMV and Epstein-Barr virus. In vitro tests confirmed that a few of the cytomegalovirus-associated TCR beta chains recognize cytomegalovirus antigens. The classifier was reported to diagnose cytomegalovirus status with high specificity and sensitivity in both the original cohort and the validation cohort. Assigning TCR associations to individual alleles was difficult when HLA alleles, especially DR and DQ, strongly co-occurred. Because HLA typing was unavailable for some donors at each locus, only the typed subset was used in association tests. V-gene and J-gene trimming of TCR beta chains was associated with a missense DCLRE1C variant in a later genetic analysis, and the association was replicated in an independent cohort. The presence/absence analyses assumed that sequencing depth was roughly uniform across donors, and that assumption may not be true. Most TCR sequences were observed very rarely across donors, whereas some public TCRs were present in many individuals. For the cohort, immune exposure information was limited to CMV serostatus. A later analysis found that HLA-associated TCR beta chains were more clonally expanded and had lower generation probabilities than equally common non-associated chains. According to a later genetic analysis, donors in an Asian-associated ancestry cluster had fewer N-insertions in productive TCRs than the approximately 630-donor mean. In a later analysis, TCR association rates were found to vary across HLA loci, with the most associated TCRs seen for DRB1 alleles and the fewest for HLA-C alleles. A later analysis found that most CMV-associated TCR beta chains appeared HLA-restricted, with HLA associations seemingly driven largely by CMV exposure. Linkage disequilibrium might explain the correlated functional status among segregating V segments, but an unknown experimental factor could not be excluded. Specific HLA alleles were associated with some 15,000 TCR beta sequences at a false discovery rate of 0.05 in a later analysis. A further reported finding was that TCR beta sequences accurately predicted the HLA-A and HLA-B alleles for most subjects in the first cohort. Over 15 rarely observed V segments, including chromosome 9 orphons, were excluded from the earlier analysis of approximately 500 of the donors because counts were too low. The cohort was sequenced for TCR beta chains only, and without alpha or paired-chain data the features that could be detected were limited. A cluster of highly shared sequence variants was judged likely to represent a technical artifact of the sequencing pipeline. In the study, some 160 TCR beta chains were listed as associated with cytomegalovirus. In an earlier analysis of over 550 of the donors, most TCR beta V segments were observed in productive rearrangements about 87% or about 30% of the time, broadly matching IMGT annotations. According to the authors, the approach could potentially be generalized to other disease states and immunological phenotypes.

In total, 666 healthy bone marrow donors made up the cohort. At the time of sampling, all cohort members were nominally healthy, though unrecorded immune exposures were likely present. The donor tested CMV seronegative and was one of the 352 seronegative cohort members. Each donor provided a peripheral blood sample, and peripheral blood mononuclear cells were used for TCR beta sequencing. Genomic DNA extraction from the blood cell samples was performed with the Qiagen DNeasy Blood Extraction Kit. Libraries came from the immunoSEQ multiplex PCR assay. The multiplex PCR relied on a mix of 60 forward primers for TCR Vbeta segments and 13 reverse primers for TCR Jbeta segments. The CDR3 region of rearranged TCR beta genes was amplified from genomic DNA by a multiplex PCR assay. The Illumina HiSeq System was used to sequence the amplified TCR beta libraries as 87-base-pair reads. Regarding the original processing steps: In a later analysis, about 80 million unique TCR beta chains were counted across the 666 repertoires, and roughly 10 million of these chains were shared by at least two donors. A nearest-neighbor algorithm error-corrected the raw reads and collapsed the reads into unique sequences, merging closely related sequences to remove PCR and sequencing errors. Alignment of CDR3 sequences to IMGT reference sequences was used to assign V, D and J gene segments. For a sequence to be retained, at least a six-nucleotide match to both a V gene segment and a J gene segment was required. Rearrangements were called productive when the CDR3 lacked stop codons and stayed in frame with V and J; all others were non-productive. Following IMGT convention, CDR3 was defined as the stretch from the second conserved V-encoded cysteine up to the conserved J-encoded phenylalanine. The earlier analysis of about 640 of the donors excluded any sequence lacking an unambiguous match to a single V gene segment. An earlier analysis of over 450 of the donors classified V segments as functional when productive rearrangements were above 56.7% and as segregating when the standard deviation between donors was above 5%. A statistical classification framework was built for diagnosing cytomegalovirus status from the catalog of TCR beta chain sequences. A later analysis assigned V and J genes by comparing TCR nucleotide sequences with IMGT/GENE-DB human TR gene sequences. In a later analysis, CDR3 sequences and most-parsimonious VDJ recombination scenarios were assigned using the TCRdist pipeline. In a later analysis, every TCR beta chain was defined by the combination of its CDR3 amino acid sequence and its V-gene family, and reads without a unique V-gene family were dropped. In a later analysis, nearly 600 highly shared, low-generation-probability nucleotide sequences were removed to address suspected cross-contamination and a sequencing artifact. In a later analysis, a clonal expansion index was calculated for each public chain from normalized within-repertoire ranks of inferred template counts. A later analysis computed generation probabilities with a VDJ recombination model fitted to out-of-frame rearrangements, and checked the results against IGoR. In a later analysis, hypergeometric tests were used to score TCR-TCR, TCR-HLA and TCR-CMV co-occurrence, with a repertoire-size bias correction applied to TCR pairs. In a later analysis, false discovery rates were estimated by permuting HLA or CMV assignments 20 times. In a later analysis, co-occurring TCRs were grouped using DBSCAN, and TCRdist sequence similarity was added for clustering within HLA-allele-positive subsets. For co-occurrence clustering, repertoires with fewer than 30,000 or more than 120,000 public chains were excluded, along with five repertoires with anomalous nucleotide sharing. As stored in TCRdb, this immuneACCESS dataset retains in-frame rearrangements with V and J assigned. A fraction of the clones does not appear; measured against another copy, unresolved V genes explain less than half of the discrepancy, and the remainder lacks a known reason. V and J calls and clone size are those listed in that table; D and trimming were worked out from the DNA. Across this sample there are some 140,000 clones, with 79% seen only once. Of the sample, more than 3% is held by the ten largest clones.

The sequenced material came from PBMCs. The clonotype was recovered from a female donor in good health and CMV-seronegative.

The nucleotide sequence is TGTGCCAGCAGCTTACGGTGGGGGGGGCTCTACGAGCAGTACTTC. Translation gives CASSLRWGGLYEQYF. This chain joins TRBV7-6 to TRBJ2-7; the D gene is possibly TRBD2, with 7 bases matching. V sheds 2 bases and J sheds 3 bases, leaving 14 bases between their ends. As encoded in the germline V gene, CDR1 is SGHVS while CDR2 is FNYEAQ. Measured from the cysteine to the phenylalanine, the CDR3 is 15 residues long. CDR3 DNA only is kept here, 45 bases in frame from base 1. This CDR3, with the reference TRBV7-6 and TRBJ2-7 proteins standing in past its ends, gives the full variable domain GAGVSQSPRYKVTKRGQDVALRCDPISGHVSLYWYRQALGQGPEFLTYFNYEAQQDKSGLPNDRFSAERPEGSISTLTIQRTEQRDSAMYRCASSLRWGGLYEQYFGPGTRLTVT.